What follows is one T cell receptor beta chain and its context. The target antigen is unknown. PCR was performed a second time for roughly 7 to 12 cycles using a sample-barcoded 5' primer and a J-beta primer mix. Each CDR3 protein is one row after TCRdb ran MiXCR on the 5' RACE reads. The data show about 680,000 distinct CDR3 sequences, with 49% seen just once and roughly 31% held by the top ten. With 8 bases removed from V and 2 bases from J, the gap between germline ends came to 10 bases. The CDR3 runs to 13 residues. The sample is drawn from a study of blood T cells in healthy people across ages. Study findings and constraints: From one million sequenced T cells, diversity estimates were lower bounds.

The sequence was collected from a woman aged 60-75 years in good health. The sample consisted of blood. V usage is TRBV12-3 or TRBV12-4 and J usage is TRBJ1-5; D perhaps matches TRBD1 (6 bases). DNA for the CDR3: TGTGCCAGCGCGGGGGCGGGCAATCAGCCCCAGCATTTT. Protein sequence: CASAGAGNQPQHF.